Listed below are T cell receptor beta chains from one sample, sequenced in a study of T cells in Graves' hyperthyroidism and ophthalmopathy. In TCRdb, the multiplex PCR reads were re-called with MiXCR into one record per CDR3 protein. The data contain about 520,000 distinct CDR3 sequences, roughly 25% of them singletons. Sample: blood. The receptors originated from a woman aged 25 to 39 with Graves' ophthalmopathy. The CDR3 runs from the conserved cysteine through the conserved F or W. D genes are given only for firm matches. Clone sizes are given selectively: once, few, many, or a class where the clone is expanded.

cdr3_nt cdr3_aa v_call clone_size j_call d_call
TGCAGCGTTGAAGGGGGTCAGGGGGCTGGCTATGGCTACACCTTC CSVEGGQGAGYGYTF TRBV29-1 . TRBJ1-2 TRBD1
TGTGCCAGCAGCCGAACAGGGGGTACCCAGCATTTT CASSRTGGTQHF TRBV6-2/TRBV6-3 many TRBJ1-5 TRBD1
TGTGCCAGCAATAACCCACACAGGGGAGACACTGAAGCTTTCTTT CASNNPHRGDTEAFF TRBV27 many TRBJ1-1 TRBD1
TGCGCCAGCAGCCAGAGCCCCCCACCGATGAACACTGAAGCTTTCTTT CASSQSPPPMNTEAFF TRBV4-1 . TRBJ1-1 .
TGTGCCAGCAGCCAATCGACAGGGACGGGCACTGAAGCTTTCTTT CASSQSTGTGTEAFF TRBV16 many TRBJ1-1 TRBD1
TGTGCCACCAGTGACCCGTTAAGCTCTGGGGCCAACGTCCTGACTTTC CATSDPLSSGANVLTF TRBV24-1 many TRBJ2-6 .
TGTGCCATCAGTGAATTTGGCTCTGGAAACACCATATATTTT CAISEFGSGNTIYF TRBV10-3 once TRBJ1-3 .
TGTGCCAGCAGCTTACTAGCCTCCTACGAGCAGTACTTC CASSLLASYEQYF TRBV7-9 many TRBJ2-7 .
TGCGCCAGCAGCGGGAACCTGGGAGGCTACACCTTC CASSGNLGGYTF TRBV5-1 many TRBJ1-2 .
TGTGCCAGCAGGGGACAGGGCAATCAGCCCCAGCATTTT CASRGQGNQPQHF TRBV6-1 many TRBJ1-5 TRBD1
TGTGCCAGCAGTTACTCGGGCAGGTCCTATGGCTACACCTTC CASSYSGRSYGYTF TRBV6-5 many TRBJ1-2 .
TGCAGCGTACGGGGGGGGACGGAGACCCAGTACTTC CSVRGGTETQYF TRBV29-1 many TRBJ2-5 TRBD2
TGTGCCAGCAGTTTTTTCCTTGACCCTCGATATGGCTACACCTTC CASSFFLDPRYGYTF TRBV28 . TRBJ1-2 .
TGTGCCAGCAGCCGGGACGGTACCCTCAATCAGCCCCAGCATTTT CASSRDGTLNQPQHF TRBV2 few TRBJ1-5 .
TGTGCCAGCAGTCTACCGCCCCCCGGGGAGCTGTTTTTT CASSLPPPGELFF TRBV12-3/TRBV12-4 many TRBJ2-2 .
TGCAGCGTTGAAGGGGACAGGGCCAGATCTGGCTACACCTTC CSVEGDRARSGYTF TRBV29-1 . TRBJ1-2 TRBD1
TGTGCCAGTAGTATGGGAGGGGTTGGCAATCAGCCCCAGCATTTT CASSMGGVGNQPQHF TRBV19 many TRBJ1-5 .
TGTGCCAGCAGCTTTCCCGGACAGGGGATTGGAAACACCATATATTTT CASSFPGQGIGNTIYF TRBV11-2 many TRBJ1-3 TRBD1
TGTGCCAGCGCGCAAGAGACCCAGTACTTC CASAQETQYF TRBV12-3/TRBV12-4 many TRBJ2-5 .
TGTGCCAGCAGTTCCCTTCGACTAGCGGGGTACCACGAGCAGTACTTC CASSSLRLAGYHEQYF TRBV6-5 . TRBJ2-7 TRBD2